What follows are 11 T cell receptor beta chains derived from one specimen sequenced in a study of glioma-infiltrating T cells after dendritic cell vaccination. Repertoires were generated with immunoSEQ multiplex PCR, while TCRdb's copy carries only in-frame clones and drops some. This sample carries about 3,100 clones, approximately 79% of them seen once, and the ten largest clones take around 4.5%. The input for sequencing was tumor tissue, taken before dendritic cell vaccination. The receptors shown here come from a human donor with glioblastoma.

This sequence joins TRBV4-2 and TRBJ1-5; TRBD1 agrees at 8 bases. The CDR3 runs 16 residues. CDR1 and CDR2 from the germline V gene are LGHNA and YNFKEQ. Germline trimming cut 4 bases from V and 0 bases from J; bases unmatched to any gene: 5. The CDR3 DNA reads as TGTGCCAGCAGCCGAGAACAGGGGGATAGCAATCAGCCCCAGCATTTT. It is translated as CASSREQGDSNQPQHF.

This clone came up once. V usage is TRBV7-2 and J usage is TRBJ2-3; 11 positions match TRBD2. The CDR3 has 17 residues. V shed 1 base, J shed 4 bases, and the junction held 7 bases outside the gene matches. Germline loops: CDR1 SGHTA, CDR2 FQGNSA. The CDR3 reads CASSLGASGGWADTQYF. CDR3 coding DNA: TGTGCCAGCAGCTTAGGGGCTAGCGGGGGGTGGGCAGATACGCAGTATTTT. Together with reference TRBV7-2 and TRBJ2-3, the CDR3 gives the full variable domain: GAGVSQSPSNKVTEKGKDVELRCDPISGHTALYWYRQSLGQGLEFLIYFQGNSAPDKSGLPSDRFSAERTGGSVSTLTIQRTQQEDSAVYLCASSLGASGGWADTQYFGPGTRLTVL.

This chain connects TRBV2 to TRBJ1-1; D is ambiguous. V lost 5 bases and J 1 base, leaving 5 bases between the germline ends. The CDR3 contains 12 residues. Germline V gene sequence: CDR1 SNHLY, CDR2 FYNNEI. The CDR3 nucleotides are TGTGCCAGCAGTACTAGGAACACTGAAGCTTTCTTT. It encodes CASSTRNTEAFF.

The V call is TRBV9, the J call TRBJ1-4; possibly TRBD1 for D (6 bases). V was clipped by 1 base and J by 0 bases, with 16 bases between them. Germline-derived CDR1 and CDR2 are SGDLS and YYNGEE. CDR3 length: 18 amino acids. CDR3 protein: CASSVHSGTRATNEKLFF. In nucleotides, the CDR3 is TGTGCCAGCAGCGTACACTCCGGGACACGAGCAACTAATGAAAAACTGTTTTTT. Full variable domain (missing parts from reference TRBV9 and TRBJ1-4): DSGVTQTPKHLITATGQRVTLRCSPRSGDLSVYWYQQSLDQGLQFLIQYYNGEERAKGNILERFSAQQFPDLHSELNLSSLELGDSALYFCASSVHSGTRATNEKLFFGSGTQLSVL.

The chain combines TRBV29-1 with TRBJ1-1; the D is unclear. Trimming took 6 bases from V and 2 from J, leaving 10 bases between them. There are 12 residues in the CDR3. CDR1 is SQVTM and CDR2 is ANQGSEA in the germline V gene. The CDR3: CSVVHINTEAFF. CDR3 in DNA: TGCAGCGTGGTACATATAAACACTGAAGCTTTCTTT.

The V call is TRBV6-1, the J call TRBJ1-1; TRBD1 aligns across 7 bases. This CDR3 spans 12 amino acids. The ends lost 10 bases at V and 10 bases at J; junction bases unmatched: 12. Looked up from germline, CDR1 is MNHNS and CDR2 is SASEGT. The CDR3 reads CATHNRQGSAFF. The CDR3 nucleotides read TGTGCCACCCATAATCGACAGGGATCAGCTTTCTTT.

V gene TRBV28 combines with J gene TRBJ1-3; tentatively, D is TRBD1 (6 bases). CDR3 length: 16 amino acids. The V end lost 7 bases, the J end lost 2 bases, and 18 bases lay between the germline ends. The germline gives CDR1 MDHEN, CDR2 SYDVKM. CDR3 residues: CASTKQGDVPGNTIYF. The CDR3 nucleotides are TGTGCCAGCACAAAACAGGGAGACGTACCTGGAAACACCATATATTTT.

This chain links TRBV6-6 with TRBJ1-5; 7 nucleotides align to TRBD1. The CDR3 spans 12 residues. Germline V gene data show CDR1 as MNHNY and CDR2 as SVGAGI (reference sequence). V trimming: 5 bases; J trimming: 6 bases; junction bases outside the gene matches: 1. CDR3 loop: CASSGTVQPQHF. CDR3 nucleotides: TGTGCCAGCAGTGGGACAGTTCAGCCCCAGCATTTT.

The chain has TRBV6-5 and TRBJ1-6; 7 nucleotides line up with TRBD1. Germline CDR1 reads MNHEY; CDR2 reads SVGAGI. The ends lost 5 bases at V and 11 bases at J; junction bases unmatched: 9. This CDR3 has 14 residues. The CDR3 is CASSTRQGRAPLHF. The CDR3 DNA reads as TGTGCCAGCAGTACCCGACAGGGTCGGGCACCCCTCCACTTT.

This chain links TRBV7-2 with TRBJ2-7; 11 bases map to TRBD1. Trimming at V came to 5 bases and at J to 3 bases, leaving 3 bases not matched to a gene. The CDR3 consists of 14 residues. Per the germline V gene, CDR1 is SGHTA and CDR2 is FQGNSA. The CDR3 loop reads CASSEGTGGYEQYF. The CDR3 region has the DNA TGTGCCAGCAGCGAAGGGACAGGGGGCTACGAGCAGTACTTC. The entire variable domain, with the rest obtained from reference TRBV7-2 and TRBJ2-7, is as follows: GAGVSQSPSNKVTEKGKDVELRCDPISGHTALYWYRQSLGQGLEFLIYFQGNSAPDKSGLPSDRFSAERTGGSVSTLTIQRTQQEDSAVYLCASSEGTGGYEQYFGPGTRLTVT.

This clone was observed a few times. The V call is TRBV11-1, the J call TRBJ2-7; 9 bases are a match to TRBD1. Trimming took 3 bases from V and 4 from J; bases not matched to a gene: 4. From germline, CDR1 is SGHAT and CDR2 FQDESV (reference sequence). The CDR3 consists of 14 residues. The DNA for the CDR3 is TGTGCCAGCAGCTTGGACAGGGGAGAGTACGAGCAGTACTTC. This translates into CASSLDRGEYEQYF.